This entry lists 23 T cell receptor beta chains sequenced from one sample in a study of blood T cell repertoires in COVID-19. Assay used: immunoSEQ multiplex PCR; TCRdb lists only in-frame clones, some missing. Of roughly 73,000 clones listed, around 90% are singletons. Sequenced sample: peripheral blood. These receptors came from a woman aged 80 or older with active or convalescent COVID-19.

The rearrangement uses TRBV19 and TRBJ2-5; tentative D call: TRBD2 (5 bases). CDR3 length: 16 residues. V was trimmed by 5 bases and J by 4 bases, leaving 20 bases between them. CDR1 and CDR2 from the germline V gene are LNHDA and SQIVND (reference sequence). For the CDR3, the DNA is TGTGCCAGTAGTTTCTCTCCCGGAGGAGGTGGAGAGACCCAGTACTTC. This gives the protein CASSFSPGGGGETQYF.

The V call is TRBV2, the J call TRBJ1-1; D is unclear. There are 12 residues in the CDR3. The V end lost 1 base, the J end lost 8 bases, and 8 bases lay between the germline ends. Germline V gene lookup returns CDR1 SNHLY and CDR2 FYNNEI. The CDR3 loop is CASSEETPEAFF. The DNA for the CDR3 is TGTGCCAGCAGTGAAGAGACACCCGAAGCTTTCTTT.

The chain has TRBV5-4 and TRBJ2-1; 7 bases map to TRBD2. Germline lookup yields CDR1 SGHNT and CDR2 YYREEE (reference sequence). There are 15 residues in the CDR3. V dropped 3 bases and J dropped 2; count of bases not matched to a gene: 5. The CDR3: CASSSSGEPYNEQFF. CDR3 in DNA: TGTGCCAGCAGCTCGAGCGGGGAACCCTACAATGAGCAGTTCTTC.

The DNA of the CDR3 is TGCAGTGCTAGTACTCTCTACGAGCAGTACTTC. It encodes CSASTLYEQYF. The chain joins TRBV20-1 to TRBJ2-7; unclear D gene. Germline loops: CDR1 DFQATT, CDR2 SNEGSKA (reference sequence). CDR3 length equals 11 residues. The V gene lost 3 bases and the J gene lost 3 bases, with 6 bases spanning the gap.

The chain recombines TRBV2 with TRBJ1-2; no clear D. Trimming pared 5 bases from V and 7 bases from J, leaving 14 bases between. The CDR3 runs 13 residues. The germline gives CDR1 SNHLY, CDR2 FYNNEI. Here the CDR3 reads CASSSDGVGGYTF. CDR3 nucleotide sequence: TGTGCCAGCAGTTCTGACGGGGTGGGTGGCTACACCTTC.

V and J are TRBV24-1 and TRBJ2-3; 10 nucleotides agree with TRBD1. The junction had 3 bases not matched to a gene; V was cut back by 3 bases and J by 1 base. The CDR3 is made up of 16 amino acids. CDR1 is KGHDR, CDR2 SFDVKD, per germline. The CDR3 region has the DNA TGTGCCACCAGTGATCCGGGGACAGGGGGCACAGATACGCAGTATTTT. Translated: CATSDPGTGGTDTQYF.

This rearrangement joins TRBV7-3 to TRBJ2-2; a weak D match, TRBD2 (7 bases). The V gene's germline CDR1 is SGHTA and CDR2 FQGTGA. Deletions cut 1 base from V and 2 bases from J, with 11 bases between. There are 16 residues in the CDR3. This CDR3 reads CASSLNGGLNTGELFF. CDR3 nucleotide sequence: TGTGCCAGCAGCTTAAACGGGGGGCTTAACACCGGGGAGCTGTTTTTT.

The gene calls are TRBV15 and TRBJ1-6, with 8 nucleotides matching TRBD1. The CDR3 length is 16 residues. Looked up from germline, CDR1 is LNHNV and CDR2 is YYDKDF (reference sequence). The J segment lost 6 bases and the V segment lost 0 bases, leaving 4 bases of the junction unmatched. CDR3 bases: TGTGCCACCAGCAGAGATCGAGGACAGGGTAATTCACCCCTCCACTTT. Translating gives CATSRDRGQGNSPLHF.

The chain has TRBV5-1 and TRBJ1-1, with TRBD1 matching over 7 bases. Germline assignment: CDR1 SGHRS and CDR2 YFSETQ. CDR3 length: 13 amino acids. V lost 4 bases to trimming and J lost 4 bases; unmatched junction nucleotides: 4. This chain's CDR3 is CASSTQGSTEAFF. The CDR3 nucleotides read TGCGCCAGCAGCACACAGGGGAGCACTGAAGCTTTCTTT.

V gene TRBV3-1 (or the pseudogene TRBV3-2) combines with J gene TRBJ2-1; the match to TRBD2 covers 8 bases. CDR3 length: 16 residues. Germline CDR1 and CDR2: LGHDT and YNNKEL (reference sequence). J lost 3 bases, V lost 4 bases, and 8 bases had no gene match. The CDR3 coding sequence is TGTGCCAGCAGCCGCACAGCGGGGGAAGTCTACAATGAGCAGTTCTTC. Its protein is CASSRTAGEVYNEQFF.

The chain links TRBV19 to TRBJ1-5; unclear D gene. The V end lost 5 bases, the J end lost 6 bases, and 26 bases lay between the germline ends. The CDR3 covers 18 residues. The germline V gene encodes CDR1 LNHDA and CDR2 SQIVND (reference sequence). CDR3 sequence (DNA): TGTGCCAGTAGTTTCCGGGTGAGGGCACAAGTGTTTTCTCAGCCCCAGCATTTT. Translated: CASSFRVRAQVFSQPQHF.

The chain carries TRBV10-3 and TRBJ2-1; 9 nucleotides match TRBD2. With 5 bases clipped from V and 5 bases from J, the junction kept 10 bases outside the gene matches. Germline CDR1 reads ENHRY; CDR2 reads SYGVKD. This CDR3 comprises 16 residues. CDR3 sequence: CAISSKGGGENNEQFF. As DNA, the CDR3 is TGTGCCATCAGTAGCAAGGGCGGGGGGGAAAACAATGAGCAGTTCTTC.

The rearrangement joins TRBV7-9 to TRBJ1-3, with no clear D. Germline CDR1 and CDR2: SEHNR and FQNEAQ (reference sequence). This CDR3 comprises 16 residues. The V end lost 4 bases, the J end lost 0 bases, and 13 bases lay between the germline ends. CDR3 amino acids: CASSSAGRVSGNTIYF. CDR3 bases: TGTGCCAGCAGCTCCGCGGGGAGGGTCTCTGGAAACACCATATATTTT.

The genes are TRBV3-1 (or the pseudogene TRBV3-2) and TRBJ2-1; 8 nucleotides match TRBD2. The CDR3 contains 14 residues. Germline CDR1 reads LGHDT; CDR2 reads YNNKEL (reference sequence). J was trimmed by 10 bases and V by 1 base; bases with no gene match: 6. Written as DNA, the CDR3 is TGTGCCAGCAGCCAAGCCACGGGGGGGCGGGAGCAGTTCTTC. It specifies CASSQATGGREQFF.

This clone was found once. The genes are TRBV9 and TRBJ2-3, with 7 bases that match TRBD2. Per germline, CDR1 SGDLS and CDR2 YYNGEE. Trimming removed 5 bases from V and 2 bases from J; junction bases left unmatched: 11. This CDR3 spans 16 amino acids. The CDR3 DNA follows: TGTGCCAGCAGTCTCGCCGGGACTACTGCCACAGATACGCAGTATTTT. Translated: CASSLAGTTATDTQYF. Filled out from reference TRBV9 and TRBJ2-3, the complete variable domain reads DSGVTQTPKHLITATGQRVTLRCSPRSGDLSVYWYQQSLDQGLQFLIQYYNGEERAKGNILERFSAQQFPDLHSELNLSSLELGDSALYFCASSLAGTTATDTQYFGPGTRLTVL.

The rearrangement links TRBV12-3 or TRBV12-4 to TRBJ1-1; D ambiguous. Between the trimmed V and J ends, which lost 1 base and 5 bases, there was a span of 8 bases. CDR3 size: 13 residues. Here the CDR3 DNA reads TGTGCCAGCAGTTTAGTGAGCGGGACTGAAGCTTTCTTT. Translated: CASSLVSGTEAFF.

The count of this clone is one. The CDR3 DNA is TGTGCCAGCAGCTTAGCCGGGGATAATTCACCCCTCCACTTT. Protein sequence: CASSLAGDNSPLHF. The rearrangement joins TRBV7-9 to TRBJ1-6; D is ambiguous. This CDR3 region has 14 residues. CDR1 and CDR2 from the germline V gene are SEHNR and FQNEAQ (reference sequence). Trimming pared 0 bases from V and 5 bases from J, leaving 5 bases between.

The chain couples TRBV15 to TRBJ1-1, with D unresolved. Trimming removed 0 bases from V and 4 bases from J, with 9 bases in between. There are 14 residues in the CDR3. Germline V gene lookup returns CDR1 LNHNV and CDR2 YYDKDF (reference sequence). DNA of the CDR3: TGTGCCACCAGCAGAGAGCAGGCGGGCACTGAAGCTTTCTTT. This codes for CATSREQAGTEAFF. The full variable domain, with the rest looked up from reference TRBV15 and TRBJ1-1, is DAMVIQNPRYQVTQFGKPVTLSCSQTLNHNVMYWYQQKSSQAPKLLFHYYDKDFNNEADTPDNFQSRRPNTSFCFLDIRSPGLGDTAMYLCATSREQAGTEAFFGQGTRLTVV.

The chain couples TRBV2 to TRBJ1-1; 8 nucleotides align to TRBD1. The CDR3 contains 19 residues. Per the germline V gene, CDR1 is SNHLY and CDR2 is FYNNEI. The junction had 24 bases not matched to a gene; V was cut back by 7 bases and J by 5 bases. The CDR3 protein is CASTEFSLQGGAGKTEAFF. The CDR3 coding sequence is TGTGCCAGCACCGAATTCAGCCTACAGGGGGGCGCCGGTAAAACTGAAGCTTTCTTT.

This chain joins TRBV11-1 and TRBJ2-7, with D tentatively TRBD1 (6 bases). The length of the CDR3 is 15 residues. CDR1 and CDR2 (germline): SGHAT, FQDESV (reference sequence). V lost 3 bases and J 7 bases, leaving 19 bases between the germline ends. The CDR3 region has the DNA TGTGCCAGCAGCTTTTTCAGGGATCATAGGGGGGAGCAGTACTTC. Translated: CASSFFRDHRGEQYF.

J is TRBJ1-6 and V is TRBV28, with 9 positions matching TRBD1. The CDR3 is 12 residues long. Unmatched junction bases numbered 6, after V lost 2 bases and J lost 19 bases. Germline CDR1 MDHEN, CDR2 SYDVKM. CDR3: CASSLRTGVYHF. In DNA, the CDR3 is TGTGCCAGCAGTTTACGGACAGGGGTATATCACTTT.

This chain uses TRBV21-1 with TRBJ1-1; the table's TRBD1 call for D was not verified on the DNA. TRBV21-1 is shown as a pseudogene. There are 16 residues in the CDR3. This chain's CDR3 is CASSPDRGRMNTEAFF. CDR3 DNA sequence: TGTGCCAGCAGTCCGGACAGGGGGAGGATGAACACTGAAGCTTTCTTT.

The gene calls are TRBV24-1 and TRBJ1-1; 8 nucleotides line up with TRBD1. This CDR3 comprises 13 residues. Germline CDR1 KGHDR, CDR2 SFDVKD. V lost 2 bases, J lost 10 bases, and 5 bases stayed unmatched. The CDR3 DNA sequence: TGTGCCACCAGTGATTCAGGGGGCTGGGCAGCTTTCTTT. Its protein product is CATSDSGGWAAFF.